The sequence of this T cell receptor (beta chain) was determined in a study of human T cells and chemical hapten exposure. As for the study in general: Upper inner arm skin measuring around 2 cm by around 2 cm received 2% DPC for sensitization.

As the library was built, unique molecular identifiers were attached to individual cDNA molecules. MiXCR, run by TCRdb on the RACE reads, gives a single entry per CDR3 protein. The sample has around 200,000 distinct CDR3 sequences, nearly 30% seen once; the top ten hold nearly 3%. Time point noted: pre-sensitization, week 0. Treatment meaning: therapeutic diphenylcyclopropenone sensitization with weekly scalp DPC. Germline V lookup: CDR1 SGHKS, CDR2 YYEKEE (reference sequence). V was trimmed by 6 bases and J by 5 bases, leaving 12 bases between them. The CDR3 contains 12 residues. This receptor was taken from a woman in her 30s with alopecia areata. Some clones in this sample may be carry-over from other donors' samples. The chain carries TRBV5-5 and TRBJ2-7, with D uncertain. The specimen comprised whole blood, sampled in connection with sensitization to the hapten diphenylcyclopropenone (DPC). CDR3: CASTNLRNEQYF. Here the CDR3 DNA reads TGTGCCAGCACCAATCTACGGAACGAGCAGTACTTC.